A single sample gave rise to the 23 T cell receptor beta chains below, sequenced in a study of PD-1 blockade in classical Hodgkin lymphoma. Time point defined: cycle 4 day 1 (C4D1), after about 6 weeks of nivolumab. Every patient was affected by relapse after autologous stem cell transplantation, while exposure to brentuximab vedotin was not uniform. The data were produced by immunoSEQ multiplex PCR, yet TCRdb's version contains in-frame clones alone and is incomplete. The sample includes 20,000 to 30,000 clones, about 86% of them seen just once. Material: peripheral blood mononuclear cells (PBMCs), obtained before the fourth cycle of nivolumab. The source of these receptors is a human donor with classical Hodgkin lymphoma.

The chain couples TRBV11-2 to TRBJ2-7, with TRBD1 matching over 7 bases. V gave up 5 bases and J gave up 3 bases; unmatched junction bases: 10. This CDR3 contains 15 residues. Germline V gives CDR1 SGHAT, CDR2 FQNNGV. As DNA, the CDR3 is TGTGCCAGCAGCCCGAATCTTAGACAGGGCTACGAGCAGTACTTC. Amino acid sequence: CASSPNLRQGYEQYF.

The chain carries TRBV5-4 and TRBJ2-3; D unresolved. Trimming took 0 bases from V and 5 from J, leaving 7 bases between them. In germline, CDR1 is SGHNT, CDR2 YYREEE (reference sequence). The CDR3 sequence is 13 residues long. The CDR3 bases are TGTGCCAGCAGCTTGGAAAGGCGAGATACGCAGTATTTT. This gives the protein CASSLERRDTQYF.

The rearrangement links TRBV9 to TRBJ2-3; TRBD2 aligns across 7 bases. This CDR3 has 15 residues. CDR1 and CDR2 from the germline V gene are SGDLS and YYNGEE. Trimming cost V 3 bases and J 0 bases; bases outside gene matches: 4. CDR3 protein: CASSGGGMSTDTQYF. CDR3 DNA sequence: TGTGCCAGCAGCGGGGGAGGGATGAGCACAGATACGCAGTATTTT.

The rearrangement links TRBV9 to TRBJ2-3, with 9 bases that match TRBD2. V gave up 3 bases and J gave up 0 bases; unmatched junction bases: 5. Germline-derived CDR1 and CDR2 are SGDLS and YYNGEE. This CDR3 spans 16 amino acids. The CDR3 region has the DNA TGTGCCAGCAGCGGCGGACTAGCGACCAGCACAGATACGCAGTATTTT. Translated: CASSGGLATSTDTQYF. Full variable domain (rest looked up from reference TRBV9 and TRBJ2-3): DSGVTQTPKHLITATGQRVTLRCSPRSGDLSVYWYQQSLDQGLQFLIQYYNGEERAKGNILERFSAQQFPDLHSELNLSSLELGDSALYFCASSGGLATSTDTQYFGPGTRLTVL.

This chain links TRBV9 with TRBJ1-2, with D maybe TRBD1 (5 bases). Per the germline V gene, CDR1 is SGDLS and CDR2 is YYNGEE. The CDR3 is 14 amino acids. Trimming stripped 0 bases from V and 4 bases from J, with 10 bases between. This CDR3 is CASSVGQGTYGYTF. CDR3 nucleotides: TGTGCCAGCAGCGTAGGTCAGGGAACCTATGGCTACACCTTC.

The chain employs TRBV7-9 and TRBJ2-7; D is possibly TRBD1 (7 bases). CDR3 size: 15 residues. Germline V gives CDR1 SEHNR, CDR2 FQNEAQ (reference sequence). V was cut by 0 bases and J by 3 bases, with 12 bases left in between. The CDR3 region is CASSLAQGGFYEQYF. CDR3 DNA: TGTGCCAGCAGCTTAGCGCAGGGGGGATTCTACGAGCAGTACTTC.

This clone came up once. The chain recombines TRBV7-9 with TRBJ2-7; TRBD2 is a possible D gene (6 bases). This CDR3 region has 14 residues. The germline gives CDR1 SEHNR, CDR2 FQNEAQ (reference sequence). The V end lost 3 bases, the J end lost 2 bases, and 11 bases lay between the germline ends. CDR3 in amino acids: CASSLVGGAYEQYF. CDR3 in DNA: TGTGCCAGCAGCTTGGTCGGGGGAGCCTACGAGCAGTACTTC.

This chain connects TRBV6-6 to TRBJ1-1; weak D call: TRBD1 (5 bases). Germline V gives CDR1 MNHNY, CDR2 SVGAGI (reference sequence). V dropped 0 bases and J dropped 1 base, with 9 bases sitting between them. The CDR3 length is 15 residues. The CDR3, as DNA: TGTGCCAGCAGTTACTCGAGGCAGGGGAACACTGAAGCTTTCTTT. Translated, it gives CASSYSRQGNTEAFF.

The chain links TRBV27 to TRBJ2-2; D may be TRBD2 (5 bases). Germline V lookup: CDR1 MNHEY, CDR2 SMNVEV (reference sequence). Trimming shortened V by 8 bases and J by 2 bases, and 21 bases separated the two germline ends. The CDR3 sequence is 17 residues long. The CDR3 DNA is TGTGCCAGCTTCCCAGTGGGCGCGGGTTCTAACACCGGGGAGCTGTTTTTT. Translation gives CASFPVGAGSNTGELFF.

With respect to this clone: The identical CDR3 is also encoded by other nucleotide sequences in the sample. This chain connects TRBV29-1 to TRBJ2-3, with D tentatively TRBD1 (5 bases). The V and J ends lost 1 base and 2 bases respectively, with 10 bases between them. Germline loops: CDR1 SQVTM, CDR2 ANQGSEA. This CDR3 has 14 amino acids. The CDR3 bases are TGCAGCGTTGAAGGGCAGGGATACACAGATACGCAGTATTTT. Translating gives CSVEGQGYTDTQYF.

This chain connects TRBV11-1 to TRBJ1-1; no clear D gene. The germline CDR1 and CDR2 sequences are SGHAT and FQDESV (reference sequence). The CDR3 runs to 14 residues. The V gene lost 0 bases and the J gene lost 2 bases, with 7 bases spanning the gap. CDR3 residues: CASSLAGGNTEAFF. CDR3 nucleotides: TGTGCCAGCAGCTTAGCAGGCGGAAACACTGAAGCTTTCTTT.

V is TRBV2 and J is TRBJ1-4, with D tentatively TRBD1 (5 bases). V gave up 6 bases and J gave up 7 bases, with 18 bases separating them. CDR1 and CDR2 (germline): SNHLY, FYNNEI. The length of the CDR3 is 15 residues. Written as DNA, the CDR3 is TGTGCCAGCAGCCCAGGGAGGCTAATGGGTGAAAAACTGTTTTTT. Residues: CASSPGRLMGEKLFF.

The chain links TRBV6-1 to TRBJ2-7; 9 bases align to TRBD2. The CDR3 is made up of 14 amino acids. The V and J ends lost 3 bases and 4 bases, in that order; junction bases with no gene match: 4. CDR1 and CDR2 (germline): MNHNS, SASEGT. CDR3 region: CASSEGLAGYEQYF. The CDR3 region has the DNA TGTGCCAGCAGTGAGGGGCTAGCGGGATACGAGCAGTACTTC.

J is TRBJ1-6 and V is TRBV27, with 7 bases aligning to TRBD1. The germline CDR1 and CDR2 sequences are MNHEY and SMNVEV (reference sequence). J lost 4 bases, V lost 5 bases, and 8 bases had no gene match. CDR3 length equals 16 residues. The CDR3 bases are TGTGCCAGCAGTACGAGGGACAGTGCTTATAATTCACCCCTCCACTTT. Its protein product is CASSTRDSAYNSPLHF.

CDR3 bases: TGTGCCAGCAGCCCAGGGGAGGGTACCGGGTCCTACGAGCAGTACTTC. It translates to CASSPGEGTGSYEQYF. The chain combines TRBV7-6 with TRBJ2-7; D may be TRBD2 (7 bases). The germline gives CDR1 SGHVS, CDR2 FNYEAQ. The V and J ends lost 5 bases and 1 base respectively, with 18 bases between them. The CDR3 loop spans 16 amino acids.

This clone was counted between two and nine times. The rearrangement links TRBV9 to TRBJ1-2; TRBD1 might be the D (6 bases). V lost 0 bases to trimming and J lost 0 bases, with 15 bases between them. The CDR3 is made up of 17 amino acids. Germline loops: CDR1 SGDLS, CDR2 YYNGEE. The CDR3 sequence is CASSVGRGGRTNYGYTF. The CDR3 region has the DNA TGTGCCAGCAGCGTAGGCCGGGGGGGCAGAACTAACTATGGCTACACCTTC.

The chain has TRBV30 and TRBJ2-1, with 8 bases matching TRBD2. Germline CDR1 reads GTSNPN; CDR2 reads SVGIG (reference sequence). The CDR3 has 15 amino acids. Unmatched junction bases numbered 7, after V lost 2 bases and J lost 4 bases. The CDR3 nucleotides read TGTGCCTGGAGTCCAACAGCGGGGGCTTACAATGAGCAGTTCTTC. The encoded protein is CAWSPTAGAYNEQFF.

The J gene is TRBJ1-2, the V gene TRBV19; 7 bases fit TRBD1. Trimming at V came to 3 bases and at J to 5 bases, leaving 6 bases not matched to a gene. Germline loops: CDR1 LNHDA, CDR2 SQIVND (reference sequence). The CDR3 length is 14 residues. Written as DNA, the CDR3 is TGTGCCAGTAGTATCCGGGACAGCTCTTATGGCTACACCTTC. Protein: CASSIRDSSYGYTF.

This chain uses TRBV2 with TRBJ2-6; the D is unclear. The CDR3 covers 16 residues. The V and J ends lost 0 bases and 0 bases respectively, with 6 bases between them. CDR1 is SNHLY and CDR2 is FYNNEI in the germline V gene. CDR3 in DNA: TGTGCCAGCAGTGAAGCGCTCGCCTCTGGGGCCAACGTCCTGACTTTC. The encoded protein is CASSEALASGANVLTF.

The V gene is TRBV6-1, the J gene TRBJ1-6; no clear D. The germline V and J ends were trimmed by 10 bases and 13 bases, with 11 bases remaining between them. Germline V gene sequence: CDR1 MNHNS, CDR2 SASEGT. The CDR3 loop spans 10 amino acids. CDR3 coding DNA: TGTGCCACCCTGGACGGGCCCCTCCACTTT. Amino acid sequence: CATLDGPLHF.

This chain joins TRBV7-3 and TRBJ2-5, with D perhaps matching TRBD1 (6 bases). The V end was cut by 4 bases, the J end by 0 bases, with 9 bases between. Germline V gene data show CDR1 as SGHTA and CDR2 as FQGTGA. The CDR3 length is 14 residues. The chain's CDR3 is CASSSTGNQETQYF. For the CDR3, the DNA is TGTGCCAGCAGCTCCACAGGGAACCAAGAGACCCAGTACTTC.

V usage is TRBV9 and J usage is TRBJ2-1; TRBD2 matches 8 bases. Germline loops: CDR1 SGDLS, CDR2 YYNGEE. The CDR3 consists of 16 residues. V shed 2 bases, J shed 4 bases, and the junction held 8 bases outside the gene matches. The CDR3 DNA sequence: TGTGCCAGCAGCGTCGAAGGACGGGGGGGGTACAATGAGCAGTTCTTC. Translating it yields CASSVEGRGGYNEQFF.

The chain is built from TRBV13 and TRBJ1-1; no firm D call. V lost 2 bases and J 1 base, leaving 5 bases between the germline ends. The germline V gene encodes CDR1 PRHDT and CDR2 FYEKMQ (reference sequence). There are 13 residues in the CDR3. The CDR3 is CASSLPQNTEAFF. The CDR3 DNA reads as TGTGCCAGCAGCTTACCTCAGAACACTGAAGCTTTCTTT. Looking up the rest from reference TRBV13 and TRBJ1-1 gives the full variable domain: AAGVIQSPRHLIKEKRETATLKCYPIPRHDTVYWYQQGPGQDPQFLISFYEKMQSDKGSIPDRFSAQQFSDYHSELNMSSLELGDSALYFCASSLPQNTEAFFGQGTRLTVV.